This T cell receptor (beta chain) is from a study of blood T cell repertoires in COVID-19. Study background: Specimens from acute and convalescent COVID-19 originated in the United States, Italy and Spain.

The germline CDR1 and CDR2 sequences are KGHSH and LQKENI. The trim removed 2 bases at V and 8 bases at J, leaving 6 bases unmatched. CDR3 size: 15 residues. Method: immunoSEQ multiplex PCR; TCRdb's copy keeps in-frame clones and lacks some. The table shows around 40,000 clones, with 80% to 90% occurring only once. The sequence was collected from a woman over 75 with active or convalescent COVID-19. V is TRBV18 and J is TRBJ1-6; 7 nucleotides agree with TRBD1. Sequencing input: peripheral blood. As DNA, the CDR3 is TGTGCCAGCTCACCATTACAGGGGTTTGATTCACCCCTCCACTTT. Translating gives CASSPLQGFDSPLHF.